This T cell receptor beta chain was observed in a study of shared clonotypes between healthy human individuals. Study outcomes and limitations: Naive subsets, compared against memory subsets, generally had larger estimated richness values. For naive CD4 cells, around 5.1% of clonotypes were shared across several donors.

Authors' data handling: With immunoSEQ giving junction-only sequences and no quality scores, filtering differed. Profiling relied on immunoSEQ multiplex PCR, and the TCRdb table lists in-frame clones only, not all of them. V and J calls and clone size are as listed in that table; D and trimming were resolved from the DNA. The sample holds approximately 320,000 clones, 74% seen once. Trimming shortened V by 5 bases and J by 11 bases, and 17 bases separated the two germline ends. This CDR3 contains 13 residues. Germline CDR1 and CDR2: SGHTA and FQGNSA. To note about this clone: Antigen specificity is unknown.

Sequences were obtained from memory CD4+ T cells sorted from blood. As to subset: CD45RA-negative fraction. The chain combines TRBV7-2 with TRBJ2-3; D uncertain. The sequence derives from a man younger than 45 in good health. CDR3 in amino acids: CASSVTGSSWQYF. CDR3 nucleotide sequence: TGTGCCAGCAGCGTTACCGGGTCCTCGTGGCAGTATTTT.